The rows below give T cell receptor beta chains drawn from one sample of a study of identical twins. Each CDR3 protein is one row after TCRdb ran MiXCR on the 5' RACE reads. The profile covers 300,000 to 400,000 distinct CDR3 sequences, with approximately 10% appearing a single time and 7.5% to 9.5% taken by the ten largest. The sample consisted of naive T cells sorted from blood. These receptors were collected from a woman aged 45 to 65 in good health. The conserved cysteine and the conserved F or W are not part of the CDR3 here.

j_call | v_call | cdr3_aa
TRBJ2-3 | TRBV7-2 | ASSLGIGNTQY
TRBJ2-5 | TRBV12-3/TRBV12-4 | ASSTNQGGRKETQY
TRBJ1-1 | TRBV2 | GEGAGWLNTEAF
TRBJ1-2 | TRBV29-1 | SVSTGTPYGYT
TRBJ2-1 | TRBV2 | ASSERLAGGSEQF
TRBJ2-1 | TRBV20-1 | SARDLGGLAGSDEQF
TRBJ1-6 | TRBV4-1 | ASSLQGHSPLH
TRBJ2-2 | TRBV5-1 | ASSLGVEELF
TRBJ1-6 | TRBV5-1 | ASSPPGPNSPLH
TRBJ2-1 | TRBV18 | ATTSGTSNEQF